Shown below are 11 T cell receptor beta chains from a single sample sequenced in a study of CD8 T cells in Susac syndrome. Random-hexamer reverse transcription was applied to roughly 0.5 to 1 ug RNA. TCRdb redid the calling of the immunoSEQ multiplex PCR reads with MiXCR, one entry per CDR3 protein. The data contain about 110,000 distinct CDR3 sequences, around 94% of them singletons. Sequences were obtained from CD8+ T cells from PBMCs. These receptor sequences come from a human donor with Susac syndrome.

V gene TRBV4-1 combines with J gene TRBJ1-5, with D hard to call. Germline CDR1 is MGHRA and CDR2 is YSYEKL. V lost 2 bases and J lost 10, with 12 bases in between. This CDR3 has 13 residues. CDR3 bases: TGCGCCAGCAGCCAACAGGTAACTGGTCCCCAGCATTTT. Translated: CASSQQVTGPQHF.

The V and J genes are TRBV7-2 and TRBJ2-5, with no clear D. CDR1 is SGHTA and CDR2 is FQGNSA in the germline V gene. This CDR3 region has 13 residues. The V gene lost 2 bases and the J gene lost 5 bases, with 9 bases spanning the gap. CDR3 sequence reads: CASSLRLGETQYF. The CDR3 nucleotides read TGTGCCAGCAGCTTAAGGCTGGGGGAGACCCAGTACTTC.

The chain has TRBV4-1 and TRBJ2-7; D is unresolved. V lost 2 bases and J 6 bases, leaving 20 bases between the germline ends. The CDR3 spans 16 residues. Germline lookup yields CDR1 MGHRA and CDR2 YSYEKL. Here the CDR3 reads CASSQTVVPPLLEQYF. The CDR3 DNA follows: TGCGCCAGCAGCCAAACGGTTGTCCCACCTTTACTCGAGCAGTACTTC.

This clonotype was counted between two and nine times. The chain combines TRBV3-1 with TRBJ1-1; 8 bases fit TRBD1. CDR1 LGHDT and CDR2 YNNKEL come from the germline V gene (reference sequence). This CDR3 has 12 residues. With 4 bases clipped from V and 5 bases from J, the junction kept 0 bases outside the gene matches. CDR3 nucleotides: TGTGCCAGCAGCCGGGACAGGACTGAAGCTTTCTTT. Its protein product is CASSRDRTEAFF.

The chain links TRBV9 to TRBJ2-1; D unclear. Germline-derived CDR1 and CDR2 are SGDLS and YYNGEE. There are 15 residues in the CDR3. The V end lost 0 bases, the J end lost 5 bases, and 12 bases lay between the germline ends. The CDR3, as DNA: TGTGCCAGCAGCGTAGGCTCGGCGGAGAACAATGAGCAGTTCTTC. Residues: CASSVGSAENNEQFF.

The chain joins TRBV9 to TRBJ2-3, with 11 bases fitting TRBD2. The germline V gene has CDR1 SGDLS and CDR2 YYNGEE. V gave up 3 bases and J gave up 4 bases; unmatched junction bases: 10. The CDR3 extends over 17 amino acids. The CDR3 nucleotides read TGTGCCAGCAGCGCCAATCCGACTAGCGGGACCGCAGATACGCAGTATTTT. This codes for CASSANPTSGTADTQYF.

This chain connects TRBV29-1 to TRBJ2-1; no clear D. CDR1 is SQVTM, CDR2 ANQGSEA, per germline. CDR3 length equals 11 residues. Deletions cut 7 bases from V and 9 bases from J, with 13 bases between. The DNA of the CDR3 is TGCAGCGCCGCCCCAGAATTTGAGCAGTTCTTC. The encoded protein is CSAAPEFEQFF.

This sequence joins TRBV20-1 and TRBJ1-2; perhaps TRBD1 as D (5 bases). The CDR3 loop spans 11 amino acids. Germline CDR1 reads DFQATT; CDR2 reads SNEGSKA (reference sequence). Trimming took 5 bases from V and 6 from J, leaving 10 bases between them. CDR3 sequence: CSASGTHGYTF. The CDR3 nucleotides read TGCAGTGCTTCCGGGACCCATGGCTACACCTTC.

In its sample, this clonotype was seen a few times. The rearrangement joins TRBV12-3 or TRBV12-4 to TRBJ1-5; 9 bases fit TRBD1. The trim removed 5 bases at V and 6 bases at J, leaving 5 bases unmatched. This CDR3 is 14 amino acids long. CDR3 coding DNA: TGTGCCAGCAGTGAGGGACAGGGAGGTCAGCCCCAGCATTTT. The encoded protein is CASSEGQGGQPQHF.

The chain joins TRBV7-6 to TRBJ2-5; D remains unclear. The length of the CDR3 is 13 residues. CDR1 is SGHVS, CDR2 FNYEAQ, per germline. The V end was cut by 0 bases, the J end by 5 bases, with 7 bases between. For the CDR3, the DNA is TGTGCCAGCAGCTTAGCCCTAGGGGAGACCCAGTACTTC. It is translated as CASSLALGETQYF.

The V and J genes are TRBV6-4 and TRBJ2-3; D is possibly TRBD1 or TRBD2 (6 bases each). The CDR3 spans 15 residues. CDR1 MRHNA and CDR2 SNTAGT come from the germline V gene. V dropped 4 bases and J dropped 1 base, with 12 bases sitting between them. The DNA for the CDR3 is TGTGCCAGCAGTGTCTTGGAGGGGGGCACAGATACGCAGTATTTT. As protein: CASSVLEGGTDTQYF.